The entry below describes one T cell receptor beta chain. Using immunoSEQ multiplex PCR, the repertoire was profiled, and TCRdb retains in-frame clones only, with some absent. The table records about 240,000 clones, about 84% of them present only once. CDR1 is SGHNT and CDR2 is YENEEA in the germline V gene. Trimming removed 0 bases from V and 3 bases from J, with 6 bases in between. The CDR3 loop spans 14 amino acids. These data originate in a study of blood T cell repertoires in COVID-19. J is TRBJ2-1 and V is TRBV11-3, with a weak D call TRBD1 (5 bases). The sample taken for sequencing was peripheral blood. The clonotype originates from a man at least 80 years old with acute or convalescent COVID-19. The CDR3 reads CASSLEGVYNEQFF. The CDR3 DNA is TGTGCCAGCAGCTTAGAAGGGGTCTACAATGAGCAGTTCTTC.